This section outlines one T cell receptor (beta chain) sequence together with its context. Its target is not known. These data are taken from a study of cytomegalovirus exposure and HLA in healthy donors. Study outcomes and limitations: Looking again later, the authors saw that most CMV-associated TCR beta chains seemed HLA-restricted. The likely origin of a cluster of highly shared sequence variants was a sequencing artifact. In an earlier analysis, most TCR beta V segments were productive about 87% or about 30% of the time.

The PCR contained 60 Vbeta and 13 Jbeta primers. Clones were read by immunoSEQ multiplex PCR, and TCRdb kept only the in-frame ones, dropping some. This table has some 95,000 clones, about three quarters appearing once. The V end was cut by 5 bases, the J end by 7 bases, with 17 bases between. Germline CDR1 reads SEHNR; CDR2 reads FQNEAQ (reference sequence). CDR3 size: 15 residues. The rearrangement links TRBV7-9 to TRBJ1-4; weak D call: TRBD1 (5 bases). Sequenced sample: PBMCs. The clonotype originates from a man aged 45-65 years in good health and CMV-seropositive. The CDR3 DNA sequence: TGTGCCAGCAGCCCGGGGGGGGGTAGTGGTGAAAAACTGTTTTTT. It specifies CASSPGGGSGEKLFF.